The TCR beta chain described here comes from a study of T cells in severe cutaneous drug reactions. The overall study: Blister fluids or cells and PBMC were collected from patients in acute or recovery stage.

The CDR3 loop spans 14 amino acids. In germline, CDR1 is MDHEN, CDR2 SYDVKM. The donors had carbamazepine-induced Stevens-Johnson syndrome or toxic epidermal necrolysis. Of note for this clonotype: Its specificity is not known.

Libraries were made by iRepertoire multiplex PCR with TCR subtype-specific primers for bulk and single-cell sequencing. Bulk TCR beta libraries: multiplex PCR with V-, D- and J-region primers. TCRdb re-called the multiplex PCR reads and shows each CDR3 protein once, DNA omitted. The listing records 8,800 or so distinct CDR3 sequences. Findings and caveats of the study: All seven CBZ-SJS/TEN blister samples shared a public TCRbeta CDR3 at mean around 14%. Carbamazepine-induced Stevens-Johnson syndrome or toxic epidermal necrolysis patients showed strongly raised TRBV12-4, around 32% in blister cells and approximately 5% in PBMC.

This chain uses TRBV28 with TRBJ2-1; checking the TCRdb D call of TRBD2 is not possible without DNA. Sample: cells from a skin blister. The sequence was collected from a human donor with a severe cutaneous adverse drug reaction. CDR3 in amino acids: CASSFWALHNEQFF.